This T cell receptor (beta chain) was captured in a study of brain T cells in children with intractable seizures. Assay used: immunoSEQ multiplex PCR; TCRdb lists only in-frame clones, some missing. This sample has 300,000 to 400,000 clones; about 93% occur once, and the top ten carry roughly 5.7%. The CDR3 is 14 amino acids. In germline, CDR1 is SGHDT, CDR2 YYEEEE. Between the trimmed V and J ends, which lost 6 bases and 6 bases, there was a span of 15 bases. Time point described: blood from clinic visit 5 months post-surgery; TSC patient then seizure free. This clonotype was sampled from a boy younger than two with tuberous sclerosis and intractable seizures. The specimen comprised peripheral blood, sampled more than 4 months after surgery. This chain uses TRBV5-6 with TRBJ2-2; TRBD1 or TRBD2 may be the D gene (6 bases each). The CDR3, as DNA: TGTGCCAGCACCCTTAGGGGGAGGCCCGGGGAGCTGTTTTTT. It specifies CASTLRGRPGELFF.